This T cell receptor (beta chain) is drawn from a study of blood T cell repertoires in COVID-19 (dated by TCRdb to between 2020 and 2021). The study in broad terms: Collaborator samples came from the United States, Italy and Spain and covered acute and convalescent phases of COVID-19. The material from the prospective study consisted of cDNA or gDNA derived from T cells, B-cell-depleted T cells, or PBMCs. Where available, HLA class I and class II types were obtained from metadata supplied by the sample provider rather than from assay-based typing. The sample metadata nearly always contained a de-identified subject ID, COVID-19 status, age in years and sex. Deeply sampled blood TCRbeta repertoires from subjects exposed to, actively infected with, or recovered from COVID-19 were included in the dataset. The samples were drawn from the first 160 participants of the ongoing ImmuneRACE study and from 950 to 1,500 subjects provided by 6 global collaborators. A freely available public database, intended as a resource for researchers studying the immune response to SARS-CoV-2, is where the repertoires were released.

In the germline V gene, CDR1 corresponds to MDHEN and CDR2 to SYDVKM. The CDR3 region is 14 residues in length, termini included. Details on this clone: Its cognate antigen has yet to be identified. This is likely a read error, given that the CDR3 carries no conserved phenylalanine or tryptophan at its end. No DNA is shown, since the ends of the CDR3 on it are uncertain; the CDR3 is the one TCRdb lists.

TCRbeta CDR3 regions were amplified from genomic DNA using the immunoSEQ Assay, a bias-controlled multiplex PCR. As for the original processing: Nucleated cell counts per sample were estimated from amplification of reference gene primers within the assay. Sequence reads were collapsed and filtered to measure the absolute abundance of every unique TCRbeta CDR3 rearrangement. Productive Simpson clonality was computed per sample as the square root of Simpson's diversity index over productive rearrangements. TCRdb provides this immuneACCESS table in a form limited to in-frame rearrangements. Some clones are lacking; in checked studies, under half of them reflect an unresolved V gene, and why the rest are absent is not known. V and J calls and clone size are those listed in that table; D and trimming were worked out from the DNA. Counted in this sample were about 380,000 clones; roughly nine tenths of them appeared once. The ten largest clones take up roughly 1.2% of the sample.

Overall study outcomes, separate from this receptor: The amount of clinical and demographic metadata varied by source and participant and was provided uncurated.

The collaborating institutions used their own protocols to collect whole blood in K2EDTA tubes. For TCRbeta analysis, collaborator samples were shipped as frozen whole blood, as isolated PBMCs, or as DNA extracted from either sample type. In this chain, TRBV28 is recombined with TRBJ2-7; the table's D gene call, TRBD2, was not cross checked with the DNA. The material sequenced was peripheral blood. The TCR originated in a man aged 35 to 55 with acute or convalescent COVID-19. The CDR3 region: CASSFSGLAGFTLA.